This T cell receptor (beta chain) was profiled in a study of naive and memory T cell subsets. Study-wide results and caveats: This RNA-based method may be sensitive to activation-related transcript changes.

A UMI-containing oligonucleotide was joined by 3' ligation to the TCR cDNA template. Adult healthy volunteers gave 2.5 ml peripheral blood for whole-blood RNA. Input was about 1 to 1000 ng of DNase-treated total RNA without cell sorting. Germline assignment: CDR1 LGHNA and CDR2 YNFKEQ. Trimming pared 0 bases from V and 2 bases from J, leaving 14 bases between. The CDR3 runs 17 residues. The sample holds many counts of this clonotype. Its target is unknown. The SP2 primer and nested alpha and beta constant region primers amplified ligated cDNA in four rounds. Reverse transcription of blood and skin TCR RNA was primed at alpha and beta constant regions. From the 5' RACE reads, TCRdb called clonotypes with MiXCR, one entry per CDR3 protein. Altogether approximately 58,000 distinct CDR3 sequences are present, approximately 6.6% being singletons, with the ten largest covering 9.7%.

This sequence originates from a male donor in good health. The V and J genes are TRBV4-2 and TRBJ2-1; D unresolved. CDR3 coding DNA: TGTGCCAGCAGCCAAGAATTTGCAGCGTTAGCCTACAATGAGCAGTTCTTC. Translation gives CASSQEFAALAYNEQFF.